These T cell receptor beta chains were read from a single sample in a study of blood T cell repertoires in COVID-19. Some clones are missing from TCRdb's copy, which holds only in-frame ones; the method was immunoSEQ multiplex PCR. The repertoire holds 350,000 or so clones, with 85% to 90% as singletons. The sequenced sample consisted of PBMCs or T cells enriched from blood (not recorded which). These TCRs come from a woman under 40 who had been exposed to COVID-19. Each CDR3 is given with its conserved first and last residue. A D gene is named only where the DNA matches it firmly. Size is stated for part of the rows, as once, few or many counts, or as a class when the clone is expanded.

CDR3 protein	CDR3 DNA	V gene	J gene	clone size	D gene
CASSLTSGIDETQYF	TGTGCCAGCAGCTTAACTAGCGGGATCGATGAGACCCAGTACTTC	TRBV7-3	TRBJ2-5	NA	TRBD2
CASGSTSGMSAGMGYNEQFF	TGTGCTAGTGGTTCGACTAGCGGAATGTCCGCCGGGATGGGATACAATGAGCAGTTCTTC	TRBV12-5	TRBJ2-1	NA	TRBD2
CASPKREGRYEQYF	TGTGCCAGCCCGAAACGGGAGGGCCGTTACGAGCAGTACTTC	TRBV28	TRBJ2-7	NA	TRBD2
CASSPSPGVRYEQYF	TGTGCCAGCAGTCCCAGTCCAGGGGTCCGATACGAGCAGTACTTC	TRBV27	TRBJ2-7	NA	NA
CAPRPGQGYYEQYF	TGTGCCCCCAGGCCGGGACAGGGATACTACGAGCAGTACTTC	TRBV27	TRBJ2-7	NA	TRBD1
CASSPGTGVLREQYF	TGTGCCAGCAGCCCCGGGACAGGGGTCCTCCGGGAGCAGTACTTC	TRBV7-9	TRBJ2-7	few	TRBD1
CAWRTGVEQYF	TGTGCCTGGAGGACAGGGGTCGAGCAGTACTTC	TRBV30	TRBJ2-7	NA	TRBD1
CASSSGVGYEQYF	TGTGCCAGCAGCTCAGGGGTGGGATACGAGCAGTACTTC	TRBV7-9	TRBJ2-7	once	NA
CASSLNRNTEAFF	TGTGCCAGCAGCTTAAACAGAAACACTGAAGCTTTCTTT	TRBV13	TRBJ1-1	NA	NA
CASTTDSPNTGELFF	TGTGCCAGCACCACCGACTCACCGAACACCGGGGAGCTGTTTTTT	TRBV6-5	TRBJ2-2	NA	NA
CASSPTSGASYEQYF	TGTGCCAGCAGTCCAACTAGCGGGGCTTCCTACGAGCAGTACTTC	TRBV28	TRBJ2-7	NA	TRBD2
CASRKAGGSYEQYF	TGTGCCAGCCGAAAGGCAGGGGGCTCCTACGAGCAGTACTTC	TRBV27	TRBJ2-7	NA	TRBD1
CASSPGTSGRDTQYF	TGTGCCAGTAGTCCGGGGACTAGCGGGAGGGATACGCAGTATTTT	TRBV19	TRBJ2-3	NA	TRBD2
CASSDYRATGELFF	TGTGCCAGCAGTGATTACAGGGCGACCGGGGAGCTGTTTTTT	TRBV25-1	TRBJ2-2	NA	NA
CASSLGALTF	TGTGCCAGCAGTTTAGGGGCGCTTACCTTC	TRBV12-3/TRBV12-4	TRBJ1-2	NA	NA
CASSGDRERAGELFF	TGTGCCAGCAGCGGTGACAGGGAGCGAGCCGGGGAGCTGTTTTTT	TRBV9	TRBJ2-2	NA	TRBD1
CASSRRQGLAGEQYF	TGTGCCAGCAGCCGCCGGCAGGGACTAGCGGGCGAGCAGTACTTC	TRBV3-1/TRBV3-2	TRBJ2-7	few	TRBD2
CAWSPDRTGGNQPQHF	TGTGCCTGGAGCCCAGATCGAACAGGGGGAAATCAGCCCCAGCATTTT	TRBV30	TRBJ1-5	NA	TRBD1
CASSLGSSGNTIYF	TGTGCCAGCTCCCTTGGCAGCTCTGGAAACACCATATATTTT	TRBV18	TRBJ1-3	NA	NA
CASAGTLPDTEAFF	TGCGCCAGTGCCGGGACTTTACCTGACACTGAAGCTTTCTTT	TRBV5-1	TRBJ1-1	NA	NA
CASSPQGAEGNEQFF	TGTGCCAGCAGCCCACAGGGGGCTGAAGGCAATGAGCAGTTCTTC	TRBV7-6	TRBJ2-1	NA	TRBD1
CASRRQGGTEAFF	TGTGCCAGCAGGAGACAGGGGGGGACTGAAGCTTTCTTT	TRBV27	TRBJ1-1	NA	TRBD1
CASSVGDPAGGSYEQYF	TGTGCCAGCAGCGTAGGAGATCCAGCGGGAGGCAGCTACGAGCAGTACTTC	TRBV9	TRBJ2-7	once	TRBD2
CASRVGQATNYGYTF	TGTGCCAGCAGAGTCGGACAGGCGACTAACTATGGCTACACCTTC	TRBV2	TRBJ1-2	NA	TRBD1
CASSMRWTTSNQPQHF	TGTGCCAGTAGTATGCGTTGGACAACTAGCAATCAGCCCCAGCATTTT	TRBV19	TRBJ1-5	NA	NA
CASSLGGRGRATEAFF	TGTGCCAGCAGCTTAGGAGGCAGGGGGCGCGCAACTGAAGCTTTCTTT	TRBV7-6	TRBJ1-1	NA	TRBD1
CASSQDRLERKGEQYF	TGTGCCAGCAGCCAAGATAGATTGGAGCGCAAAGGCGAGCAGTACTTC	TRBV3-1/TRBV3-2	TRBJ2-7	NA	NA
CASGSQGWNQPQHF	TGTGCCAGCGGTTCACAGGGGTGGAATCAGCCCCAGCATTTT	TRBV27	TRBJ1-5	NA	TRBD1
CATSSLGRETQYF	TGTGCCACCAGCAGTTTAGGCAGGGAGACCCAGTACTTC	TRBV15	TRBJ2-5	once	NA
CASSLRTSGFANTGELFF	TGCGCCAGCAGCCTTAGGACTAGCGGGTTCGCGAACACCGGGGAGCTGTTTTTT	TRBV5-1	TRBJ2-2	NA	TRBD2
CASSEVLTTNTGELFF	TGTGCCAGCAGTGAAGTCTTGACTACCAACACCGGGGAGCTGTTTTTT	TRBV6-1	TRBJ2-2	few	NA
CASSQQGSRYEQYF	TGTGCCAGCAGCCAACAGGGTTCTAGATACGAGCAGTACTTC	TRBV27	TRBJ2-7	NA	NA
CASRTGLKAFF	TGTGCCAGCAGAACCGGTCTTAAAGCTTTCTTT	TRBV6-5	TRBJ1-1	few	NA
CASSLYGEADRLYQQYF	TGTGCCAGCAGCCTTTACGGGGAAGCGGACAGGTTGTACCAGCAGTACTTC	TRBV28	TRBJ2-7	once	TRBD1
CATDFRGSSEAFF	TGTGCCACAGACTTCAGGGGCAGTTCTGAAGCTTTCTTT	TRBV12-3/TRBV12-4	TRBJ1-1	NA	NA
CASSLGQSNQPQHF	TGTGCCAGCAGTTTGGGGCAGTCAAATCAGCCCCAGCATTTT	TRBV28	TRBJ1-5	NA	NA
CASSVGWASGLADTQYF	TGTGCCAGCAGCGTTGGGTGGGCTAGCGGATTGGCAGATACGCAGTATTTT	TRBV9	TRBJ2-3	NA	TRBD2
CASKTGRGRNQPQHF	TGTGCCAGTAAAACGGGGCGGGGGCGCAATCAGCCCCAGCATTTT	TRBV19	TRBJ1-5	NA	NA
CTSSQTLAWVYNEQFF	TGCACCAGCAGCCAAACTCTAGCGTGGGTATACAATGAGCAGTTCTTC	TRBV1	TRBJ2-1	few	NA
CAWSGQPNTEAFF	TGTGCCTGGAGTGGACAGCCAAACACTGAAGCTTTCTTT	TRBV30	TRBJ1-1	NA	NA